This T cell receptor beta chain was sequenced during a study of control samples from healthy donors and cancer patients. Trimming removed 6 bases from V and 4 bases from J; junction bases left unmatched: 5. This CDR3 region has 13 residues. Germline V gene data show CDR1 as MDHEN and CDR2 as SYDVKM. Assay used: immunoSEQ multiplex PCR; TCRdb lists only in-frame clones, some missing. Among about 140,000 clones listed, roughly 89% were seen once. Sequenced material: blood. The sequence came from a man in his thirties or forties in good health. The rearrangement joins TRBV28 to TRBJ1-1, with 7 bases fitting TRBD1. The CDR3 loop is CASSVTGVTEAFF. CDR3 sequence (DNA): TGTGCCAGCAGCGTTACAGGGGTCACTGAAGCTTTCTTT.